This T cell receptor beta chain was recovered during a study of blood T cell repertoires in COVID-19. Overall study context: PBMCs, B-cell-depleted T cells, or T cells were the source of the cDNA or gDNA that made up the material.

Many counts were recorded for this clone. Participants were aged about 18 to 89 years, lived in about 26 US areas, and enrolled virtually. Cohort 3 donors counted as recovered after two negative PCRs, clearance, or resolved symptoms. V lost 1 base and J 6 bases, leaving 15 bases between the germline ends. The CDR3 is 16 residues long. Germline V gene sequence: CDR1 SGHNT, CDR2 YENEEA. Authors' analysis steps: Researchers report that nucleated cell counts were estimated from reference gene primer amplification. Some clones are missing from TCRdb's copy, which holds only in-frame ones; the method was immunoSEQ multiplex PCR. For V, J and clone size, that table is used; D and trimming come from the DNA. The sample carries roughly 300,000 clones, around 86% recorded once.

The genes are TRBV11-3 and TRBJ2-2; D is perhaps TRBD1 (6 bases). The TCR was taken from a man aged 25-45 years who had recovered from COVID-19. The sample comprised PBMCs or T cells enriched from blood (not recorded which). CDR3 sequence reads: CASSLVRGISSGELFF. CDR3 DNA: TGTGCCAGCAGCTTAGTGAGGGGGATATCATCCGGGGAGCTGTTTTTT. The full variable domain, with the rest looked up from reference TRBV11-3 and TRBJ2-2, is EAGVVQSPRYKIIEKKQPVAFWCNPISGHNTLYWYLQNLGQGPELLIRYENEEAVDDSQLPKDRFSAERLKGVDSTLKIQPAELGDSAVYLCASSLVRGISSGELFFGEGSRLTVL.